This T cell receptor (beta chain) came from a study of shared clonotypes between healthy human individuals. Study results and caveats: Donor scarcity curtailed the genetic and exposure-history diversity represented herein.

Germline loops: CDR1 SGHDN, CDR2 FVKESK. CDR3 length equals 16 residues. V lost 1 base, J lost 1 base, and 10 bases lay in between. The donors were adults (healthy and HIV-negative) with no recent acute infections or vaccinations. PBMC DNA, left unsorted, was sequenced on ten immunoSEQ deep assay plates. As originally analysed: Filtering differed, since immunoSEQ gave only junction sequences and no quality scores. Using immunoSEQ multiplex PCR, the repertoire was profiled, and TCRdb retains in-frame clones only, with some absent. D and trimming were read from the DNA, whereas the V and J calls and clone size are those reported in that table. The sample includes 450,000 to 500,000 clones, 70% to 80% of them seen just once. Of note for this clone: Its antigen remains unidentified.

This rearrangement joins TRBV14 to TRBJ2-2, with D uncertain. This receptor was obtained from a woman in her forties in good health. Some clones in this sample may be carry-over from other donors' samples. The sample taken for sequencing was PBMCs. CDR3 sequence: CASSQVLPGNTGELFF. The CDR3 DNA is TGTGCCAGCAGCCAAGTTTTACCGGGGAACACCGGGGAGCTGTTTTTT.